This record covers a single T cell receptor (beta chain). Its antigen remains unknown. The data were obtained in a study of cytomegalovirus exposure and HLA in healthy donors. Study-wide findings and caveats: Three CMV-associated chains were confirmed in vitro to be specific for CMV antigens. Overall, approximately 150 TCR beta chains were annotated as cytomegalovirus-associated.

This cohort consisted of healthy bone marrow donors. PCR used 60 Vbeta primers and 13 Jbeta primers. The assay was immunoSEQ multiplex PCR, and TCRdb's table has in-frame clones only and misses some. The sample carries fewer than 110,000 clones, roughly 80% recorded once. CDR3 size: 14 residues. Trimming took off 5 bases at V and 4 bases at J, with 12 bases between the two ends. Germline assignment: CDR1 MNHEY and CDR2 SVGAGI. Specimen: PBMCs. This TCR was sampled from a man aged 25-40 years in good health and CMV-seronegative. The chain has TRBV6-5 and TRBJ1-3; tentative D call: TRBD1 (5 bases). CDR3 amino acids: CASSPDSTGNTIYF. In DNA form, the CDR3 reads TGTGCCAGCAGTCCCGACAGTACCGGAAACACCATATATTTT.